This is a list of T cell receptor beta chains from one sample in a study of CD8 T cells in Susac syndrome. TCRdb fed the immunoSEQ multiplex PCR reads into MiXCR, producing one record per CDR3 protein. This table holds some 190,000 distinct CDR3 sequences, more than 90% found once. The sample was CD4+ T cells from PBMCs. The receptors derive from a human donor with multiple sclerosis. Each CDR3 is given with its conserved first and last residue. Each record gives: D gene, clone size, V gene, CDR3 length, J gene, CDR3 DNA, CDR3 protein. The D gene is left open where the match is weak. For some rows the clone size is stated as once, few or many, or as a class when expanded; others skip it.

D: .
size: .
V: TRBV29-1
length: 13
J: TRBJ1-1
DNA: TGCAGCGTTGAAAGAGGGCGAGACACTGAAGCTTTCTTT
CDR3: CSVERGRDTEAFF

D: .
size: .
V: TRBV15
length: 14
J: TRBJ1-2
DNA: TGTGCCACCAGCAGAGATACAGGGATGAGGGGCTACACCTTC
CDR3: CATSRDTGMRGYTF

D: .
size: .
V: TRBV13
length: 13
J: TRBJ2-1
DNA: TGTGCCAGCAGCCTCAGTCCTGGAGTAGACCAGTTCTTC
CDR3: CASSLSPGVDQFF

D: TRBD1
size: once
V: TRBV7-9
length: 14
J: TRBJ1-6
DNA: TGTGCCAGCAGCCCAGGGACAGGAGGTTCACCCCTCCACTTT
CDR3: CASSPGTGGSPLHF

D: .
size: .
V: TRBV30
length: 14
J: TRBJ2-2
DNA: TGTGCCTGGAGTGTCAACAATAGAGCCGGGGAGCTGTTTTTT
CDR3: CAWSVNNRAGELFF

D: .
size: .
V: TRBV9
length: 14
J: TRBJ1-3
DNA: TGTGCCAGCAGCGTTCTAGCTTCTGGAAACACCATATATTTT
CDR3: CASSVLASGNTIYF

D: .
size: .
V: TRBV7-9
length: 14
J: TRBJ1-2
DNA: TGTGCCAGCAGCTTAGTCCTCCACCTGGAGGGCTACACCTTC
CDR3: CASSLVLHLEGYTF

D: .
size: once
V: TRBV9
length: 16
J: TRBJ2-1
DNA: TGTGCCAGCAGCGTAGCGGTTAGGGGACTCGACAATGAGCAGTTCTTC
CDR3: CASSVAVRGLDNEQFF

D: .
size: .
V: TRBV2
length: 14
J: TRBJ1-1
DNA: TGTGCCAGCATCGACCGTAGGGAGAGCACTGAAGCTTTCTTT
CDR3: CASIDRRESTEAFF

D: .
size: .
V: TRBV6-2/TRBV6-3
length: 13
J: TRBJ2-5
DNA: TGTGCCAGCAGACGACAGGTGCAAGAGACCCAGTACTTC
CDR3: CASRRQVQETQYF

D: .
size: .
V: TRBV20-1
length: 14
J: TRBJ2-7
DNA: TGCAGTGCTAGGGGGAGCGGATCCTCCTACGAGCAGTACTTC
CDR3: CSARGSGSSYEQYF

D: TRBD2
size: .
V: TRBV3-1
length: 14
J: TRBJ2-1
DNA: TGTGCCAGCAGCCCGGGGGGGCGGTACAATGAGCAGTTCTTC
CDR3: CASSPGGRYNEQFF

D: .
size: .
V: TRBV15
length: 14
J: TRBJ1-2
DNA: TGTGCCACCAGCAGGGCCGGGACACTCTATGGCTACACCTTC
CDR3: CATSRAGTLYGYTF

D: TRBD1
size: .
V: TRBV4-1
length: 14
J: TRBJ1-6
DNA: TGCGCCAGCAGCCTCCCAGGGGGAACCTCACCCCTCCACTTT
CDR3: CASSLPGGTSPLHF

D: .
size: .
V: TRBV24-1
length: 12
J: TRBJ2-5
DNA: TGTGCCACCAAAGGGGGTTTGGAGACCCAGTACTTC
CDR3: CATKGGLETQYF

D: TRBD1
size: .
V: TRBV3-1
length: 14
J: TRBJ1-2
DNA: TGTGCCAGCAGCCCCTGGGACAGGGAAGGAGGCTACACCTTC
CDR3: CASSPWDREGGYTF

D: .
size: .
V: TRBV6-2/TRBV6-3
length: 15
J: TRBJ2-7
DNA: TGTGCCAGCAGTCCAAGGGGCAGGGGCCCATACGAGCAGTACTTC
CDR3: CASSPRGRGPYEQYF

D: .
size: .
V: TRBV30
length: 13
J: TRBJ2-1
DNA: TGTGCCTGTACAAAAAAGTCGGAAGGTGAGCAGTTCTTC
CDR3: CACTKKSEGEQFF

D: .
size: .
V: TRBV18
length: 12
J: TRBJ2-7
DNA: TGTGCCAGCACCGGGAACGGCTACGAGCAGTACTTC
CDR3: CASTGNGYEQYF

D: .
size: .
V: TRBV13
length: 14
J: TRBJ2-2
DNA: TGTGCCAGCAGCTTAGGACAGAACACCGGGGAGCTGTTTTTT
CDR3: CASSLGQNTGELFF

D: .
size: .
V: TRBV20-1
length: 16
J: TRBJ2-1
DNA: TGCAGTGCCCCTTCTCCGGAAAGAAGCTCCTACAATGAGCAGTTCTTC
CDR3: CSAPSPERSSYNEQFF

D: TRBD1
size: .
V: TRBV29-1
length: 16
J: TRBJ2-5
DNA: TGCAGCGTCCCTTCCCCCAGGGGGCGGACTCAAGAGACCCAGTACTTC
CDR3: CSVPSPRGRTQETQYF

D: TRBD2
size: few
V: TRBV5-1
length: 14
J: TRBJ2-3
DNA: TGCGCCAGCACCCGCGGGGGTAGCACAGATACGCAGTATTTT
CDR3: CASTRGGSTDTQYF

D: .
size: .
V: TRBV14
length: 17
J: TRBJ1-1
DNA: TGTGCCAGCAGCCAAGATGTATTGAGGGGGGCCTACACTGAAGCTTTCTTT
CDR3: CASSQDVLRGAYTEAFF

D: .
size: .
V: TRBV5-1
length: 14
J: TRBJ1-1
DNA: TGCGCCAGCAGCTCGGGGGTCGGGGGCACTGAAGCTTTCTTT
CDR3: CASSSGVGGTEAFF

D: .
size: few
V: TRBV5-1
length: 14
J: TRBJ1-1
DNA: TGCGCCAGCAGCTTGACAGGGACGGACACTGAAGCTTTCTTT
CDR3: CASSLTGTDTEAFF

D: TRBD1
size: .
V: TRBV20-1
length: 14
J: TRBJ1-4
DNA: TGCAGTGCTACCGACAGACAGGGAGAGGAAAAACTGTTTTTT
CDR3: CSATDRQGEEKLFF

D: .
size: .
V: TRBV5-1
length: 17
J: TRBJ2-6
DNA: TGCGCCAGCAGCTTGGCCGCAGGTGTGTCTGGGGCCAACGTCCTGACTTTC
CDR3: CASSLAAGVSGANVLTF

D: TRBD2
size: .
V: TRBV9
length: 20
J: TRBJ2-2
DNA: TGTGCCAGCAGCGCCCTGAAGAGGACTAGCGGGGGGAATAACACCGGGGAGCTGTTTTTT
CDR3: CASSALKRTSGGNNTGELFF

D: .
size: .
V: TRBV27
length: 15
J: TRBJ2-5
DNA: TGTGCCAGCAGTCCAATTCATCGCCTGAAAGAGACCCAGTACTTC
CDR3: CASSPIHRLKETQYF

D: .
size: .
V: TRBV18
length: 17
J: TRBJ1-2
DNA: TGTGCCAGCTCACCACCGCTGTTAGGGGGGCTAGACTATGGCTACACCTTC
CDR3: CASSPPLLGGLDYGYTF

D: .
size: .
V: TRBV5-4
length: 14
J: TRBJ1-2
DNA: TGTGCCAGCAGCTTGGCGGCGGACTACTATGGCTACACCTTC
CDR3: CASSLAADYYGYTF

D: .
size: .
V: TRBV12-3/TRBV12-4
length: 15
J: TRBJ2-7
DNA: TGTGCCAGCAGTTTTTGGGGGTCGGAGGGCTACGAGCAGTACTTC
CDR3: CASSFWGSEGYEQYF

D: .
size: few
V: TRBV20-1
length: 14
J: TRBJ2-5
DNA: TGCAGTGCTAGGCGGAGTGGGGGCCAAGAGACCCAGTACTTC
CDR3: CSARRSGGQETQYF

D: .
size: .
V: TRBV6-5
length: 14
J: TRBJ2-2
DNA: TGTGCCAGCAGTTTGATCCCGTCGGTCGGGGAGCTGTTTTTT
CDR3: CASSLIPSVGELFF

D: .
size: .
V: TRBV9
length: 13
J: TRBJ2-5
DNA: TGTGCCAGCAGCGTAGGTCCTACGGAGACCCAGTACTTC
CDR3: CASSVGPTETQYF

D: .
size: .
V: TRBV5-1
length: 14
J: TRBJ2-1
DNA: TGCGCCAGCAGCTTGGAGGGAAGGCACAATGAGCAGTTCTTC
CDR3: CASSLEGRHNEQFF

D: .
size: .
V: TRBV20-1
length: 16
J: TRBJ1-1
DNA: TGCAGTGCTAGAGCCCAGACAGGAATCATGAACACTGAAGCTTTCTTT
CDR3: CSARAQTGIMNTEAFF

D: .
size: once
V: TRBV9
length: 13
J: TRBJ2-5
DNA: TGTGCCAGCAGCGTAGCTGGGAAAGAGACCCAGTACTTC
CDR3: CASSVAGKETQYF

D: .
size: .
V: TRBV18
length: 15
J: TRBJ1-5
DNA: TGTGCCAGCTCAGCCTCACCCTCCGGCACTCAGCCCCAGCATTTT
CDR3: CASSASPSGTQPQHF

D: .
size: .
V: TRBV19
length: 14
J: TRBJ1-1
DNA: TGTGCCAGTAGTATCCAGGGAGGAAACACTGAAGCTTTCTTT
CDR3: CASSIQGGNTEAFF

D: .
size: .
V: TRBV12-3/TRBV12-4
length: 13
J: TRBJ1-2
DNA: TGTGCCAGCAGTTTCCCAGGGTGGGAGGGCTACACCTTC
CDR3: CASSFPGWEGYTF

D: TRBD1
size: .
V: TRBV5-4
length: 15
J: TRBJ2-2
DNA: TGTGCCAGCAGCCGTCCGGACAGGACCACCGGGGAGCTGTTTTTT
CDR3: CASSRPDRTTGELFF

D: .
size: .
V: TRBV28
length: 13
J: TRBJ1-2
DNA: TGTGCCAGCCACCAGGGCCTGGGCTATGGCTACACCTTC
CDR3: CASHQGLGYGYTF

D: TRBD1
size: .
V: TRBV15
length: 15
J: TRBJ1-6
DNA: TGTGCCACCAGCAGAGGAGAGACAGGGAGGTTACCCCTCCACTTT
CDR3: CATSRGETGRLPLHF

D: .
size: .
V: TRBV4-1
length: 17
J: TRBJ2-1
DNA: TGCGCCAGCAGCCAACAAGGAGTAGCCCGATCGCACAATGAGCAGTTCTTC
CDR3: CASSQQGVARSHNEQFF

D: TRBD2
size: .
V: TRBV29-1
length: 14
J: TRBJ2-2
DNA: TGCAGCGTCTGGCGGACTAGCGGCACCGGGGAGCTGTTTTTT
CDR3: CSVWRTSGTGELFF

D: TRBD2
size: .
V: TRBV13
length: 13
J: TRBJ2-5
DNA: TGTGCCAGCAGTTCTAGCGGAAGGGAGACCCAGTACTTC
CDR3: CASSSSGRETQYF

D: .
size: .
V: TRBV25-1
length: 15
J: TRBJ2-6
DNA: TGTGCCAGCAGTGGGTTCGGGTCCGGGGCCAACGTCCTGACTTTC
CDR3: CASSGFGSGANVLTF

D: .
size: .
V: TRBV4-3
length: 17
J: TRBJ2-2
DNA: TGCGCCAGCAGCCAAGATTCGGGGCGCCTTAACACCGGGGAGCTGTTTTTT
CDR3: CASSQDSGRLNTGELFF

D: TRBD2
size: .
V: TRBV20-1
length: 12
J: TRBJ2-5
DNA: TGCAGTGCCCGGGGGGATAAAGAGACCCAGTACTTC
CDR3: CSARGDKETQYF